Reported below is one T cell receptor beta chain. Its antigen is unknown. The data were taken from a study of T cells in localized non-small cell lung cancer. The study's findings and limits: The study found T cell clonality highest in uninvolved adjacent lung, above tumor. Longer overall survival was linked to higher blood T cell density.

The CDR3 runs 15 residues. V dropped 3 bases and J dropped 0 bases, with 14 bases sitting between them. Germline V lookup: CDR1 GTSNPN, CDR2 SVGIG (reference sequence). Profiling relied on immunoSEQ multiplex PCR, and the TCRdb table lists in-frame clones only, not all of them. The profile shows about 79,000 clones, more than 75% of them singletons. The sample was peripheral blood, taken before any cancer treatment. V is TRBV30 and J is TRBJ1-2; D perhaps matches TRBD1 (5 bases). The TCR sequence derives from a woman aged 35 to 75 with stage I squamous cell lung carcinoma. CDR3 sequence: CAWRYWDVANYGYTF. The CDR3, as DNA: TGTGCCTGGAGATACTGGGACGTTGCTAACTATGGCTACACCTTC. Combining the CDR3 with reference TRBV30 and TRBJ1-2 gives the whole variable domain SQTIHQWPATLVQPVGSPLSLECTVEGTSNPNLYWYRQAAGRGLQLLFYSVGIGQISSEVPQNLSASRPQDRQFILSSKKLLLSDSGFYLCAWRYWDVANYGYTFGSGTRLTVV.